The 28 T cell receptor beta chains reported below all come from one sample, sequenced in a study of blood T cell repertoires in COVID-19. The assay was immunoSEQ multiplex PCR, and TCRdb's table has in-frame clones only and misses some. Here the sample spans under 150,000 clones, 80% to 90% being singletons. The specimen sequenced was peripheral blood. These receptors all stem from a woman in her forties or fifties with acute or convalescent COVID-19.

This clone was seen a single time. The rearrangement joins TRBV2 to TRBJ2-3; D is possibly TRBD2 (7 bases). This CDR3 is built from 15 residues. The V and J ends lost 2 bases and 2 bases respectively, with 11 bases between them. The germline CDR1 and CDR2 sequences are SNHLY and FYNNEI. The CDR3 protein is CASSEWEGVTDTQYF. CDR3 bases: TGTGCCAGCAGTGAATGGGAGGGGGTCACAGATACGCAGTATTTT.

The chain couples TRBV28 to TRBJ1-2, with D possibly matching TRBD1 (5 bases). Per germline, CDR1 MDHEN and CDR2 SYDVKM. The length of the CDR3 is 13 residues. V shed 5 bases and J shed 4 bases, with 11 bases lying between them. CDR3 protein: CASSPDTAYGYTF. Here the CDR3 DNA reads TGTGCCAGCAGTCCGGACACCGCCTATGGCTACACCTTC.

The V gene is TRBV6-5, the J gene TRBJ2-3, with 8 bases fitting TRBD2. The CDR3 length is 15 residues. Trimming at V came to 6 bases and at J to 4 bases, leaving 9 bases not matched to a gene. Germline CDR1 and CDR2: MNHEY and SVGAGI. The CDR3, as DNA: TGTGCCAGCAGCCTTTGGAGCGGGGGCGCAGATACGCAGTATTTT. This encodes CASSLWSGGADTQYF.

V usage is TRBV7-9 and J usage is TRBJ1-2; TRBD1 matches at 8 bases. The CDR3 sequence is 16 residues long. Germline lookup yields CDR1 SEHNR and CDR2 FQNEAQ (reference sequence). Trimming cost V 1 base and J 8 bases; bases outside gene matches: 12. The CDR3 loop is CASSLVATGGLKGYTF. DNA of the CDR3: TGTGCCAGCAGCTTAGTGGCCACAGGGGGGCTAAAAGGCTACACCTTC.

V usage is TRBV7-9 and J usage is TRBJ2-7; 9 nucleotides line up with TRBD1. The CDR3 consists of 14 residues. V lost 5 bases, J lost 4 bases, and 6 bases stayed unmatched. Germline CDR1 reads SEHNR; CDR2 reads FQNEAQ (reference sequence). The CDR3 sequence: CASSPSGQGYEQYF. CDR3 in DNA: TGTGCCAGCAGCCCCTCGGGACAGGGTTACGAGCAGTACTTC.

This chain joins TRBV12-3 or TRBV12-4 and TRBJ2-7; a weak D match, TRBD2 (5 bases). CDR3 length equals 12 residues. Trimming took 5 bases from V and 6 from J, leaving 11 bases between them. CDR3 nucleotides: TGTGCCAGCAGTCCCCCGGGGAGCGAGCAGTACTTC. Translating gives CASSPPGSEQYF.

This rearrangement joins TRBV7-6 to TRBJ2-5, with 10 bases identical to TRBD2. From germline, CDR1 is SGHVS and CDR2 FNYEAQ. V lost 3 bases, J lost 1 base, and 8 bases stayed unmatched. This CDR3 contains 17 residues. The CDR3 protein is CASSLYGLAEPQETQYF. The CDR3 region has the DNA TGTGCCAGCAGCTTGTATGGACTAGCGGAGCCCCAAGAGACCCAGTACTTC.

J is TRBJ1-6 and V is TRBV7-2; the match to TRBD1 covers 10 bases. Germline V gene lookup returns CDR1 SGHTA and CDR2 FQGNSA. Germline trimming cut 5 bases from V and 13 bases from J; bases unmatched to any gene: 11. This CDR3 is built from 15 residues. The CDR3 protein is CASSQTGTGVRPLHF. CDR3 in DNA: TGTGCCAGCAGCCAAACCGGGACAGGGGTGAGGCCCCTCCACTTT.

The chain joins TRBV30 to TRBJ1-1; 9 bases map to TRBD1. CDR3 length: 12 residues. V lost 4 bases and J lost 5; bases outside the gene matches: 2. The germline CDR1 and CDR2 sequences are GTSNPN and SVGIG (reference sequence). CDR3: CAWTGTGTEAFF. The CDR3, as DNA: TGTGCCTGGACCGGGACAGGGACTGAAGCTTTCTTT.

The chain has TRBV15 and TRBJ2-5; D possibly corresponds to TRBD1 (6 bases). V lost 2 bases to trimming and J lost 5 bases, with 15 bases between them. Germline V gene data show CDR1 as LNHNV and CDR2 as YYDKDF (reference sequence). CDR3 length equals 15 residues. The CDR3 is CATSRRGWGFETQYF. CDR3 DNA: TGTGCCACCAGCAGAAGGGGGTGGGGCTTTGAGACCCAGTACTTC.

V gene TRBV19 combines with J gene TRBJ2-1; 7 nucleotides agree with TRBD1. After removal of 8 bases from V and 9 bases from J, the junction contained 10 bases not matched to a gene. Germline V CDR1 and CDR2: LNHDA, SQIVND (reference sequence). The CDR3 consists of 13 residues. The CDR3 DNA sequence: TGTGCCAGTGCTAAACCACAGGGGATTGAGCAGTTCTTC. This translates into CASAKPQGIEQFF.

As DNA, the CDR3 is TGTGCCAGCAGCTTCAACCAGCAAGAGACCCAGTACTTC. Amino acid sequence: CASSFNQQETQYF. V and J are TRBV7-8 and TRBJ2-5; D uncertain. This CDR3 spans 13 amino acids. Germline V CDR1 and CDR2: SGHVS, FQNEAQ. Deletions cut 3 bases from V and 2 bases from J, with 7 bases between.

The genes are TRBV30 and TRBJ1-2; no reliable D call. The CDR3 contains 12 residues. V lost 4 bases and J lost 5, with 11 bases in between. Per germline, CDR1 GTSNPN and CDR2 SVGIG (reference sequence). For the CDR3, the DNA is TGTGCCTGGAACAACGACAATTATGGCTACACCTTC. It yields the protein CAWNNDNYGYTF.

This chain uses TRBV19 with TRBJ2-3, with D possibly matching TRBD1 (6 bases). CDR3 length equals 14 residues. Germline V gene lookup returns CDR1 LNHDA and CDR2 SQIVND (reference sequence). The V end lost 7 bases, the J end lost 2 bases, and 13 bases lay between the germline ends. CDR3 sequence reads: CASTQGRDTDTQYF. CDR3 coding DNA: TGTGCCAGTACACAGGGACGGGACACAGATACGCAGTATTTT.

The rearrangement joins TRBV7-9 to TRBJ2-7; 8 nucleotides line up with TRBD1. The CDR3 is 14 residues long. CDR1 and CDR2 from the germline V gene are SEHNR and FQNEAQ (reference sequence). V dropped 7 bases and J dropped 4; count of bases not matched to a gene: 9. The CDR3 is CASTSPGGSYEQYF. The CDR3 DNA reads TGTGCCAGCACCTCCCCAGGGGGCTCATACGAGCAGTACTTC.

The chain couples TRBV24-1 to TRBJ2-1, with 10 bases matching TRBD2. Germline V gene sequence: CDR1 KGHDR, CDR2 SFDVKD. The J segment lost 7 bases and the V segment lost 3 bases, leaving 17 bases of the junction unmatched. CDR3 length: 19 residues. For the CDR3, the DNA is TGTGCCACCAGTGATCCCCAAGGATTTTCTAGCGGGAGTAGAAATGAGCAGTTCTTC. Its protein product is CATSDPQGFSSGSRNEQFF.

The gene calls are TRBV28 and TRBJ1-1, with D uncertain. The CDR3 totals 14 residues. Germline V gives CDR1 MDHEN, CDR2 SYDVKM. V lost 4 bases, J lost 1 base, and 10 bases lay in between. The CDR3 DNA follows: TGTGCCAGCAGTTCAGGTACCCCGAACACTGAAGCTTTCTTT. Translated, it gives CASSSGTPNTEAFF.

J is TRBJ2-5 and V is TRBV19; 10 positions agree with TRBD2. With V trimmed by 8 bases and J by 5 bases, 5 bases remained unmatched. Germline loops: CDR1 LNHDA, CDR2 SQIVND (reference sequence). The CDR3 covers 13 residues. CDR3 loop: CASSSGGLETQYF. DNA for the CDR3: TGTGCCAGTTCTAGCGGGGGTTTGGAGACCCAGTACTTC.

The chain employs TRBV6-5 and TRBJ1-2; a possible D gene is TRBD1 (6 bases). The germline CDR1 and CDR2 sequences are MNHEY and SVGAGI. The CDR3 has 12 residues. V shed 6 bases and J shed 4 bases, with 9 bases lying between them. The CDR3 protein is CASRDSSYGYTF. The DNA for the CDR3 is TGTGCCAGCAGGGACAGCAGCTATGGCTACACCTTC.

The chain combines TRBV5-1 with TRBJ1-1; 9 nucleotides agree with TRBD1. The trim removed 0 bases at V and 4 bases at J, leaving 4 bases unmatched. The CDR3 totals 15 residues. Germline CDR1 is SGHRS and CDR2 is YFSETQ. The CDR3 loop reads CASSLDGTGSTEAFF. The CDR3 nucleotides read TGCGCCAGCAGCTTGGACGGGACAGGGTCCACTGAAGCTTTCTTT.

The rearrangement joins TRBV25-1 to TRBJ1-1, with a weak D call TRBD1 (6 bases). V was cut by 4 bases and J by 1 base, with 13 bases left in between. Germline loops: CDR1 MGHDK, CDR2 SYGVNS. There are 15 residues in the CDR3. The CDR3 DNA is TGTGCCAGCAGTGGGTATTCGGACAGGAACACTGAAGCTTTCTTT. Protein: CASSGYSDRNTEAFF.

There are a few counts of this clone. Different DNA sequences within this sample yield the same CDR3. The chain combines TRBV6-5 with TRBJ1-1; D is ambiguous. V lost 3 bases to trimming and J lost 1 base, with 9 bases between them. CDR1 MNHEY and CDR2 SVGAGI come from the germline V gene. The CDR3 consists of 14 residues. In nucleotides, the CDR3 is TGTGCCAGCAGTTATCGAGGTGGGAACACTGAAGCTTTCTTT. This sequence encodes CASSYRGGNTEAFF.

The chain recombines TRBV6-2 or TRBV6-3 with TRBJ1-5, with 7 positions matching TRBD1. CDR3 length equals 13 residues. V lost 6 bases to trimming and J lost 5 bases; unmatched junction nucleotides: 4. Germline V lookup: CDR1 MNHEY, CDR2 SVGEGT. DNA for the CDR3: TGTGCCAGCAGCCCACAGGGGCATCAGCCCCAGCATTTT. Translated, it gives CASSPQGHQPQHF.

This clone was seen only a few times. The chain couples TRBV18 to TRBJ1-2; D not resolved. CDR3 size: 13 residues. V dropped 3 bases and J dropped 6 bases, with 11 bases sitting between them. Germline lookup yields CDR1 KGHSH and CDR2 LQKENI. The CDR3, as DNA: TGTGCCAGCTCACCTCGGGTCGGGAATGGCTACACCTTC. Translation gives CASSPRVGNGYTF.

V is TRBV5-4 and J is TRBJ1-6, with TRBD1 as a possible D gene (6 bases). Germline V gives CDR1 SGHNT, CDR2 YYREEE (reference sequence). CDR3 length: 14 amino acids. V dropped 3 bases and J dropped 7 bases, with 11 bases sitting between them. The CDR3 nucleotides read TGTGCCAGCAGCTGGACGAGGGGGAATTCACCCCTCCACTTT. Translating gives CASSWTRGNSPLHF.

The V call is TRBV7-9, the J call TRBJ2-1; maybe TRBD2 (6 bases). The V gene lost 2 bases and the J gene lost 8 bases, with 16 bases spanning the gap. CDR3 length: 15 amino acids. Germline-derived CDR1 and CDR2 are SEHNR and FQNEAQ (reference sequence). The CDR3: CASSLLRGPGYEQFF. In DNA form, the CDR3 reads TGTGCCAGCAGCTTACTGCGGGGACCGGGCTATGAGCAGTTCTTC.

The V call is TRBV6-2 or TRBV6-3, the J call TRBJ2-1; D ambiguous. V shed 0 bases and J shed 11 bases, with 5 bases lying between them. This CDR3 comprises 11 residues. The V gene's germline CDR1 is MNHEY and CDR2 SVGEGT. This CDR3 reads CASSYSDKQFF. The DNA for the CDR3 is TGTGCCAGCAGTTACTCTGACAAGCAGTTCTTC.

CDR3 amino acids: CASSPHTGEEQFF. The CDR3 DNA is TGTGCCAGCAGCCCACATACAGGAGAAGAGCAGTTCTTC. J is TRBJ2-1 and V is TRBV7-9; possibly TRBD1 for D (5 bases). Germline V gene sequence: CDR1 SEHNR, CDR2 FQNEAQ (reference sequence). The CDR3 runs to 13 residues. Trimming took off 5 bases at V and 10 bases at J, with 15 bases between the two ends.